This entry lists 11 T cell receptor beta chains sequenced from one sample in a study of blood T cell repertoires in COVID-19. TCRdb's table, derived via immunoSEQ multiplex PCR, lists solely in-frame clones and lacks some. This sample carries 90,000 to 100,000 clones, 87% of them seen once, and the ten largest clones take about 16%. The specimen was peripheral blood. The receptors were sampled from a human donor in a cohort sampled during active COVID-19.

This chain uses TRBV9 with TRBJ2-7; 11 positions match TRBD2. Per the germline V gene, CDR1 is SGDLS and CDR2 is YYNGEE. The V gene end was trimmed by 4 bases and the J gene end by 3 bases; junction bases not matched to a gene: 6. This CDR3 is 15 amino acids long. CDR3 DNA sequence: TGTGCCAGCAGCACGGGACTAGCGGCGGACTACGAGCAGTACTTC. Its translation is CASSTGLAADYEQYF.

This clone was counted only a few times. This chain connects TRBV3-1 (or the pseudogene TRBV3-2) to TRBJ1-1; no clear D. V lost 6 bases and J lost 8, with 10 bases in between. Germline CDR1 is LGHDT and CDR2 is YNNKEL (reference sequence). This CDR3 contains 11 residues. The CDR3 is CASRQSQEAFF. The DNA for the CDR3 is TGTGCCAGCAGACAGTCACAAGAAGCTTTCTTT.

This chain joins TRBV6-1 and TRBJ1-1; 9 bases agree with TRBD1. CDR1 MNHNS and CDR2 SASEGT come from the germline V gene. V trimming: 0 bases; J trimming: 3 bases; junction bases outside the gene matches: 2. The CDR3 totals 15 residues. CDR3 region: CASSEAWTGDTEAFF. The CDR3 DNA follows: TGTGCCAGCAGTGAAGCCTGGACAGGGGACACTGAAGCTTTCTTT.

The V and J genes are TRBV18 and TRBJ2-7; tentatively, D is TRBD1 (6 bases). Looked up from germline, CDR1 is KGHSH and CDR2 is LQKENI. Trimming removed 6 bases at V and 2 bases at J, with 11 bases between. The CDR3 is made up of 13 amino acids. Written as DNA, the CDR3 is TGTGCCAGCTCCGAGGACAGAACCTACGAGCAGTACTTC. Translated, it gives CASSEDRTYEQYF.

The J gene is TRBJ1-2, the V gene TRBV29-1; D gene ambiguous. There are 13 residues in the CDR3. Germline CDR1 SQVTM, CDR2 ANQGSEA. V was clipped by 2 bases and J by 0 bases, with 7 bases between them. The DNA of the CDR3 is TGCAGCGTTGAATTGTCAGCTAACTATGGCTACACCTTC. It yields the protein CSVELSANYGYTF.

This clone is a singleton in its sample. This chain uses TRBV6-5 with TRBJ1-2; D remains unclear. CDR1 and CDR2 from the germline V gene are MNHEY and SVGAGI. This CDR3 has 13 residues. Trimming took 6 bases from V and 2 from J, leaving 10 bases between them. CDR3 amino acids: CASRHGRNYGYTF. CDR3 bases: TGTGCCAGCAGACACGGGAGAAACTATGGCTACACCTTC.

The chain combines TRBV7-9 with TRBJ1-2; D not certain. CDR1 SEHNR and CDR2 FQNEAQ come from the germline V gene (reference sequence). V dropped 5 bases and J dropped 1 base, with 11 bases sitting between them. There are 14 residues in the CDR3. The CDR3 nucleotides read TGTGCCAGCAGCCTCCCGACATATAACTATGGCTACACCTTC. This encodes CASSLPTYNYGYTF.

A single count supports this clone. The gene calls are TRBV7-3 and TRBJ2-2; possibly TRBD2 for D (5 bases). The germline V gene has CDR1 SGHTA and CDR2 FQGTGA. Trimming stripped 1 base from V and 14 bases from J, with 17 bases between. The CDR3 runs to 14 residues. CDR3 in amino acids: CASSLNPRGRGLFF. CDR3 DNA: TGTGCCAGCAGCTTAAACCCTCGTGGACGGGGTCTGTTTTTT.

The CDR3, as DNA: TGTGCCAGCAGCTTAGGGGCAGCGAACACTGAAGCTTTCTTT. It encodes CASSLGAANTEAFF. The V call is TRBV11-3, the J call TRBJ1-1; D is undetermined. The V end lost 1 base, the J end lost 1 base, and 7 bases lay between the germline ends. The CDR3 length is 14 residues. Germline V gene data show CDR1 as SGHNT and CDR2 as YENEEA.

The chain recombines TRBV4-3 with TRBJ1-1, with D perhaps matching TRBD1 (6 bases). Germline V gene data show CDR1 as LGHNA and CDR2 as YSLEER. V shed 4 bases and J shed 3 bases, with 15 bases lying between them. This CDR3 is 15 amino acids long. The CDR3 loop reads CASSPSETGYTEAFF. The DNA for the CDR3 is TGCGCCAGCAGCCCTTCAGAGACAGGTTACACTGAAGCTTTCTTT.

The chain combines TRBV27 with TRBJ2-6; D not certain. The germline V gene has CDR1 MNHEY and CDR2 SMNVEV (reference sequence). Trimming left V 4 bases short and J 0 bases short, with 4 bases between. CDR3 length equals 14 residues. The CDR3 region is CASSSNSGANVLTF. In DNA form, the CDR3 reads TGTGCCAGCAGTTCCAACTCTGGGGCCAACGTCCTGACTTTC.